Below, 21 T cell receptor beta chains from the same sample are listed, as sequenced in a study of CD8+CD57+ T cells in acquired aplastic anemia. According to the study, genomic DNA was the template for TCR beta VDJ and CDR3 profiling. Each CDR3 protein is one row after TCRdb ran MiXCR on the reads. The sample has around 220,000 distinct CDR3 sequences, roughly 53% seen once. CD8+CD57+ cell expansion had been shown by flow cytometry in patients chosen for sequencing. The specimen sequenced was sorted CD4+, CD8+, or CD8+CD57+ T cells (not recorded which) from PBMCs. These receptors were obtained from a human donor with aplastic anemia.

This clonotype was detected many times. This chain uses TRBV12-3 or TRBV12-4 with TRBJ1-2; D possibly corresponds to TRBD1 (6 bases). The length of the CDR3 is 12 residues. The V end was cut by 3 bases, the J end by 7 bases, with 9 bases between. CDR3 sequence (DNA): TGTGCCAGCAGTTTTTCAGGGGCTGGCTACACCTTC. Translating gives CASSFSGAGYTF.

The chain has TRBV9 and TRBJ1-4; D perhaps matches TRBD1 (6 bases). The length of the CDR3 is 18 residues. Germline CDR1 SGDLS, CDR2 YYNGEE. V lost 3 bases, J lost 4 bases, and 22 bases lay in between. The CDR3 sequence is CASSALAGATELNEKLFF. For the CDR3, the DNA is TGTGCCAGCAGCGCCCTAGCAGGGGCCACCGAGCTTAATGAAAAACTGTTTTTT.

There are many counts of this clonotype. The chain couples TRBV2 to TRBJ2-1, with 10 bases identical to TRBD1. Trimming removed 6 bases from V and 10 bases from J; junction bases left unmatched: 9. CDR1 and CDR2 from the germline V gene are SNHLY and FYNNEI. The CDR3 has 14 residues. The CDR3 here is CASRRDRGLGEQFF. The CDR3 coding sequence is TGTGCCAGCAGGCGGGACAGGGGTCTCGGAGAGCAGTTCTTC.

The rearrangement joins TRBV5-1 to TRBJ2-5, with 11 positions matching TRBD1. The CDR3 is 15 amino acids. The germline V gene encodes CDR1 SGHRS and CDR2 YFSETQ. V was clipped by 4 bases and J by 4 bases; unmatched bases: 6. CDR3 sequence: CASSPGTGGLETQYF. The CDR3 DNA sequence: TGCGCCAGCAGCCCTGGGACAGGGGGACTAGAGACCCAGTACTTC. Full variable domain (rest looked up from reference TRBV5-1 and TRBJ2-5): KAGVTQTPRYLIKTRGQQVTLSCSPISGHRSVSWYQQTPGQGLQFLFEYFSETQRNKGNFPGRFSGRQFSNSRSEMNVSTLELGDSALYLCASSPGTGGLETQYFGPGTRLLVL.

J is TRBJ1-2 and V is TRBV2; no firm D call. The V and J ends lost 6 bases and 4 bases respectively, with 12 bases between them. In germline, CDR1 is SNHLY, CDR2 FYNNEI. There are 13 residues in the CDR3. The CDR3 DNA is TGTGCCAGCAGGGGCGGAGGCATCTATGGCTACACCTTC. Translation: CASRGGGIYGYTF.

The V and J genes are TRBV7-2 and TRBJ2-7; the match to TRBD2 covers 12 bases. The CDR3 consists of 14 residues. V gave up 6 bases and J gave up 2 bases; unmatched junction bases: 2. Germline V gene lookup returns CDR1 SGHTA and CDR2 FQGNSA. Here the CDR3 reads CASRTSGGTYEQYF. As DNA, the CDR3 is TGTGCCAGCAGAACTAGCGGGGGGACCTACGAGCAGTACTTC.

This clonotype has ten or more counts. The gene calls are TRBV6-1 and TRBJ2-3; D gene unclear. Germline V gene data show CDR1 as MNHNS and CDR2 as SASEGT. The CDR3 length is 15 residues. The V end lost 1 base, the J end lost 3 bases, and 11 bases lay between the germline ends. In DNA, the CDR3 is TGTGCCAGCAGTGAAGGGCTCCTCGGAACAGATACGCAGTATTTT. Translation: CASSEGLLGTDTQYF.

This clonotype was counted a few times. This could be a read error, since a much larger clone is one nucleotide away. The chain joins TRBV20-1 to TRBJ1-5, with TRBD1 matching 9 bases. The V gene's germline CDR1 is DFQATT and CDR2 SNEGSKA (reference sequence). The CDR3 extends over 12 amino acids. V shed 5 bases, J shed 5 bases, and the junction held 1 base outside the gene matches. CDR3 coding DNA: TGCAGTGCTTGGGACAGGGATCAGCCCCAGCATTTT. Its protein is CSAWDRDQPQHF.

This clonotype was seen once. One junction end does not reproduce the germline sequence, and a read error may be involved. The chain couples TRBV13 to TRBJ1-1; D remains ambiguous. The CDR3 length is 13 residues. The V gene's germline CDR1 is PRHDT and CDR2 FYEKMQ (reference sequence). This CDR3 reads CASRNLLNTEAFF. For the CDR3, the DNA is TGCGCCAGCAGAAATCTCTTGAACACTGAAGCTTTCTTT.

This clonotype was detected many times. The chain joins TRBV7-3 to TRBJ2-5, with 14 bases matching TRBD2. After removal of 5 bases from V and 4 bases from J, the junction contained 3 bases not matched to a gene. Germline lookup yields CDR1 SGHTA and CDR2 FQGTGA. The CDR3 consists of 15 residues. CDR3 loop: CASSQGLAGVETQYF. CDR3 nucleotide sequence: TGTGCCAGCAGCCAGGGACTAGCGGGGGTAGAGACCCAGTACTTC.

The CDR3, as DNA: TGTGCCAGCAAGGAGGAAAGGTCTGGAAACACCATATATTTT. Amino acid sequence: CASKEERSGNTIYF. This chain joins TRBV7-8 and TRBJ1-3; D gene ambiguous. This CDR3 is 14 amino acids long. Germline CDR1 and CDR2: SGHVS and FQNEAQ. V lost 7 bases, J lost 1 base, and 11 bases lay in between.

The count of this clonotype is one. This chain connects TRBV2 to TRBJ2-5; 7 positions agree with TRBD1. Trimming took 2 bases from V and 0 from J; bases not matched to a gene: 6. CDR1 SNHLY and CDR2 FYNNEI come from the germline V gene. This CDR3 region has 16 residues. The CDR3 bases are TGTGCCAGCAGTGAATATCCAGGGACAGACCAAGAGACCCAGTACTTC. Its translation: CASSEYPGTDQETQYF. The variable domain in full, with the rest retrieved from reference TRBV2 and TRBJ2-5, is EPEVTQTPSHQVTQMGQEVILRCVPISNHLYFYWYRQILGQKVEFLVSFYNNEISEKSEIFDDQFSVERPDGSNFTLKIRSTKLEDSAMYFCASSEYPGTDQETQYFGPGTRLLVL.

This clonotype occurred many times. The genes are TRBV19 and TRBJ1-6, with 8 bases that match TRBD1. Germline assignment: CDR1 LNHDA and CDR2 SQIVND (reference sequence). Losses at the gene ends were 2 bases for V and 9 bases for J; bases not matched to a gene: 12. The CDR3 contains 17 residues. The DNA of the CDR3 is TGTGCCAGTAGTATACGGGGGACAGGCGGTTATGGTTCACCCCTCCACTTT. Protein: CASSIRGTGGYGSPLHF.

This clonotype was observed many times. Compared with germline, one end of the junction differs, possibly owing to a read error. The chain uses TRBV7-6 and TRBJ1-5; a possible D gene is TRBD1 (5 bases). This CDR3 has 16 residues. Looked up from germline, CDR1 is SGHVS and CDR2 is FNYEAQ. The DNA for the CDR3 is TGTGCCAGCAGTTTAGGGGCGCCAGGCAGCAATCAGCCCCAGCATTTT. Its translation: CASSLGAPGSNQPQHF.

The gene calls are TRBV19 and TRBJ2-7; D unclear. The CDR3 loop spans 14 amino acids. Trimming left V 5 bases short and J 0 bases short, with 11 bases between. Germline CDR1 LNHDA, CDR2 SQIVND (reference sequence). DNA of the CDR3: TGTGCCAGTAGTGTCGTCAAGGGCTCCTACGAGCAGTACTTC. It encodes CASSVVKGSYEQYF.

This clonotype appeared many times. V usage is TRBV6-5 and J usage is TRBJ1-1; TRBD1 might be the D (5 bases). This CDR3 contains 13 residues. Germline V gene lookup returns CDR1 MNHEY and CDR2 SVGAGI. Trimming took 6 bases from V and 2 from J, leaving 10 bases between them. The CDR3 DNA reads TGTGCCAGCAGAAGGGACGGAAACACTGAAGCTTTCTTT. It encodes CASRRDGNTEAFF.

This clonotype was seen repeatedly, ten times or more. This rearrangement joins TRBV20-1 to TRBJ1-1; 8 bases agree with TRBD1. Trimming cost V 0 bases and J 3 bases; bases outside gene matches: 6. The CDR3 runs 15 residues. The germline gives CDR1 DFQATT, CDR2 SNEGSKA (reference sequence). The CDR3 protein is CSARDPGRGHTEAFF. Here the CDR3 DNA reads TGCAGTGCTAGAGATCCGGGCAGGGGGCACACTGAAGCTTTCTTT.

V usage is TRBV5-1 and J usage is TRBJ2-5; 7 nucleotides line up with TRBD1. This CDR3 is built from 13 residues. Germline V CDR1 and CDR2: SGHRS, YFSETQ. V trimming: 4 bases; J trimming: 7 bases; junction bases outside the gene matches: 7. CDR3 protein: CASSLDREVTQYF. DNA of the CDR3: TGCGCCAGCAGCCTTGACAGGGAAGTGACCCAGTACTTC.

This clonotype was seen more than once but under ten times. The CDR3 DNA is TGTGCCAGCAGCTTACGCCCTGACAGAACCTACGAGCAGTACTTC. Protein product: CASSLRPDRTYEQYF. V and J are TRBV7-8 and TRBJ2-7, with D perhaps TRBD1 (5 bases). Germline lookup yields CDR1 SGHVS and CDR2 FQNEAQ. Trimming cost V 2 bases and J 2 bases, with 13 bases left between them. The CDR3 spans 15 residues.

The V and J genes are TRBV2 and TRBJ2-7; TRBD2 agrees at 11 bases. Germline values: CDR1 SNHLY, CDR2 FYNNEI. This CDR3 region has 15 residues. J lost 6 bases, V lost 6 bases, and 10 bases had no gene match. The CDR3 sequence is CASSPRLAGLGEQYF. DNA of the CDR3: TGTGCCAGCAGCCCCCGACTAGCGGGATTAGGCGAGCAGTACTTC.

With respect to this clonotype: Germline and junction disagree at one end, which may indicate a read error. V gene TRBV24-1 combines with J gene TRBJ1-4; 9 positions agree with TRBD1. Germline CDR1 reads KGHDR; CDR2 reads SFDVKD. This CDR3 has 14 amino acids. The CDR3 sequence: CATSDRQGGEKLFF. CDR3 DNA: TGCGCCACCAGTGATCGACAGGGGGGTGAAAAACTGTTTTTT.